A single sample gave rise to the 32 T cell receptor beta chains below, sequenced in a study of CD8 T cells in ankylosing spondylitis. TCRdb ran MiXCR on the 5' RACE reads and lists one entry per CDR3 protein. The sample has more than 600,000 distinct CDR3 sequences; roughly 19% are singletons. Whole-study results and caveats: What seemed typical of ankylosing spondylitis blood was a TCR beta motif built from fewer than ten highly homologous variants.

These TCRs' antigens remain unknown. Source material: blood, either unsorted or a sorted T cell fraction (not recorded which). All receptors derive from a male donor with ankylosing spondylitis.

This clonotype was observed a few times. The chain has TRBV5-1 and TRBJ2-2; 9 nucleotides align to TRBD1. V shed 0 bases, J shed 5 bases, and the junction held 8 bases outside the gene matches. The germline V gene encodes CDR1 SGHRS and CDR2 YFSETQ. The CDR3 is 17 amino acids. CDR3 amino acids: CASSLALGTGLTGELFF. For the CDR3, the DNA is TGCGCCAGCAGCTTGGCCCTCGGGACAGGGTTGACCGGGGAGCTGTTTTTT.

This clonotype was seen only a few times. V usage is TRBV29-1 and J usage is TRBJ2-5; no firm D call. CDR1 is SQVTM and CDR2 is ANQGSEA in the germline V gene. The CDR3 is 15 amino acids. V lost 2 bases and J lost 0, with 13 bases in between. CDR3 loop: CSVETQQMYQETQYF. As DNA, the CDR3 is TGCAGCGTTGAAACTCAACAGATGTACCAAGAGACCCAGTACTTC.

The chain is built from TRBV5-1 and TRBJ1-1; D is uncertain. CDR3 length: 13 residues. V gave up 2 bases and J gave up 3 bases, with 8 bases separating them. CDR1 and CDR2 from the germline V gene are SGHRS and YFSETQ. The CDR3 bases are TGCGCCAGCAGCTTCCGGGCAGACACTGAAGCTTTCTTT. Its translation: CASSFRADTEAFF.

The chain employs TRBV24-1 and TRBJ2-5, with D possibly being TRBD1 (7 bases). CDR1 is KGHDR and CDR2 is SFDVKD in the germline V gene. The CDR3 sequence is 14 residues long. V was shortened by 10 bases and J by 5 bases, with 19 bases between the two germline ends. This CDR3 reads CATSPRGEEETQYF. CDR3 nucleotides: TGTGCCACATCACCCAGGGGGGAGGAGGAGACCCAGTACTTC.

CDR3 DNA sequence: TGCGCCAGCAGCCCGGGGGACTACCTCACAGATACGCAGTATTTT. Translated: CASSPGDYLTDTQYF. The V call is TRBV5-1, the J call TRBJ2-3; 7 bases fit TRBD2. This CDR3 is built from 15 residues. Germline trimming cut 4 bases from V and 2 bases from J; bases unmatched to any gene: 7. Looked up from germline, CDR1 is SGHRS and CDR2 is YFSETQ.

The rearrangement links TRBV11-2 to TRBJ2-7, with 7 positions matching TRBD2. This CDR3 is 18 amino acids long. The V and J ends lost 4 bases and 2 bases, in that order; junction bases with no gene match: 17. CDR1 is SGHAT, CDR2 FQNNGV, per germline. The CDR3 bases are TGTGCCAGCAGCTCCCGGTGGGACTACGAAGGATTTCCCTACGAGCAGTACTTC. It is translated as CASSSRWDYEGFPYEQYF.

This clonotype was detected only a few times. The chain recombines TRBV5-5 with TRBJ1-2; perhaps TRBD1 as D (6 bases). V was pared by 4 bases and J by 0 bases, with 13 bases between. The germline gives CDR1 SGHKS, CDR2 YYEKEE (reference sequence). CDR3 length: 15 amino acids. The CDR3 reads CASSPQGTANYGYTF. The CDR3 coding sequence is TGTGCCAGCAGCCCGCAGGGGACCGCTAACTATGGCTACACCTTC.

This clonotype came up a few times. The V and J genes are TRBV6-5 and TRBJ2-5; weak D call: TRBD2 (6 bases). The CDR3 runs to 15 residues. V was cut by 2 bases and J by 1 base, with 11 bases left in between. Germline values: CDR1 MNHEY, CDR2 SVGAGI. DNA of the CDR3: TGTGCCAGCAGTTACGTGGGACTCGCCCAAGAGACCCAGTACTTC. This sequence encodes CASSYVGLAQETQYF.

This clonotype was recorded at least ten times. The chain recombines TRBV28 with TRBJ2-1; no definite D call. From germline, CDR1 is MDHEN and CDR2 SYDVKM. V was trimmed by 4 bases and J by 6 bases, leaving 1 base between them. This CDR3 is 10 amino acids long. The CDR3 loop is CASSSNEQFF. The CDR3 nucleotides read TGTGCCAGCAGTTCCAATGAGCAGTTCTTC. Together with reference TRBV28 and TRBJ2-1, the CDR3 gives the full variable domain: DVKVTQSSRYLVKRTGEKVFLECVQDMDHENMFWYRQDPGLGLRLIYFSYDVKMKEKGDIPEGYSVSREKKERFSLILESASTNQTSMYLCASSSNEQFFGPGTRLTVL.

This clonotype was seen a few times. The J gene is TRBJ1-2, the V gene TRBV5-1; possibly TRBD1 for D (5 bases). This CDR3 has 14 residues. Germline CDR1 reads SGHRS; CDR2 reads YFSETQ. V dropped 4 bases and J dropped 4 bases, with 14 bases sitting between them. The CDR3 nucleotides read TGCGCCAGCAGCGCCGCGGACATCCTCTATGGCTACACCTTC. Translated, it gives CASSAADILYGYTF.

This clonotype was observed a few times. J is TRBJ2-5 and V is TRBV29-1; a possible D gene is TRBD1 (6 bases). CDR1 and CDR2 (germline): SQVTM, ANQGSEA. The CDR3 runs 16 residues. Deletions cut 2 bases from V and 1 base from J, with 17 bases between. CDR3 DNA: TGCAGCGTTGAATGGGGGCAGCAGGGTCCCCAAGAGACCCAGTACTTC. Protein sequence: CSVEWGQQGPQETQYF.

This chain uses TRBV20-1 with TRBJ1-5; 9 bases line up with TRBD1. Germline trimming cut 6 bases from V and 1 base from J; bases unmatched to any gene: 4. The germline CDR1 and CDR2 sequences are DFQATT and SNEGSKA (reference sequence). This CDR3 contains 14 residues. CDR3: CSALDRGSNQPQHF. CDR3 nucleotide sequence: TGCAGTGCCCTCGACAGGGGGAGCAATCAGCCCCAGCATTTT.

The gene calls are TRBV10-3 and TRBJ1-2, with D uncertain. Germline values: CDR1 ENHRY, CDR2 SYGVKD. Trimming removed 4 bases from V and 6 bases from J, with 12 bases in between. This CDR3 contains 13 residues. CDR3 amino acids: CAISASAWHGYTF. Written as DNA, the CDR3 is TGTGCCATCAGTGCCTCTGCTTGGCATGGCTACACCTTC.

This clonotype was recorded a few times. The rearrangement links TRBV24-1 to TRBJ2-1, with D possibly matching TRBD2 (5 bases). The CDR3 runs to 13 residues. The V end lost 5 bases, the J end lost 5 bases, and 9 bases lay between the germline ends. Germline assignment: CDR1 KGHDR and CDR2 SFDVKD. This CDR3 is CATSVLAHNEQFF. CDR3 sequence (DNA): TGTGCCACCAGTGTTCTAGCCCACAATGAGCAGTTCTTC.

This chain joins TRBV4-3 and TRBJ1-2, with 9 bases matching TRBD1. CDR3 length: 14 residues. The V gene's germline CDR1 is LGHNA and CDR2 YSLEER. J lost 7 bases, V lost 1 base, and 4 bases had no gene match. The CDR3 DNA follows: TGCGCCAGCAGCCAAGCGACAGGGGGAGGTGGCTACACCTTC. Translation: CASSQATGGGGYTF.

This clonotype was observed a handful of times. The chain is built from TRBV4-3 and TRBJ1-1; D is uncertain. The CDR3 has 16 residues. The V end lost 0 bases, the J end lost 2 bases, and 13 bases lay between the germline ends. The V gene's germline CDR1 is LGHNA and CDR2 YSLEER. This chain's CDR3 is CASSQDPADLNTEAFF. In DNA form, the CDR3 reads TGCGCCAGCAGCCAAGATCCGGCGGACCTTAACACTGAAGCTTTCTTT.

The V call is TRBV12-3 or TRBV12-4, the J call TRBJ2-7, with D perhaps matching TRBD1 (6 bases). Trimming shortened V by 1 base and J by 5 bases, and 15 bases separated the two germline ends. The CDR3 has 15 residues. The CDR3 is CASSLGDKGLHEQYF. The CDR3, as DNA: TGTGCCAGCAGTTTAGGGGACAAAGGACTCCACGAGCAGTACTTC.

The chain recombines TRBV12-3 or TRBV12-4 with TRBJ1-1; tentative D call: TRBD1 (5 bases). This CDR3 comprises 15 residues. V gave up 6 bases and J gave up 2 bases, with 16 bases separating them. The DNA of the CDR3 is TGTGCCAGCAGCCTGACGGGGCGACCCAACACTGAAGCTTTCTTT. Protein sequence: CASSLTGRPNTEAFF.

This clonotype was seen more than once but under ten times. The CDR3 loop is CASSLGDRGPTGELFF. In DNA, the CDR3 is TGTGCCAGCAGTTTAGGGGACAGGGGGCCGACCGGGGAGCTGTTTTTT. V usage is TRBV12-3 or TRBV12-4 and J usage is TRBJ2-2; 12 positions match TRBD1. The V and J ends lost 1 base and 5 bases, in that order; junction bases with no gene match: 2. The CDR3 is made up of 16 amino acids.

The table lists this clonotype with a few counts. Here the CDR3 reads CASTSFQGSYGYTF. CDR3 bases: TGTGCCAGTACCTCCTTCCAGGGGAGCTATGGCTACACCTTC. This chain uses TRBV19 with TRBJ1-2, with TRBD1 as a possible D gene (6 bases). The CDR3 runs 14 residues. Trimming took 7 bases from V and 4 from J, leaving 16 bases between them. CDR1 is LNHDA, CDR2 SQIVND, per germline (reference sequence).

Many counts were recorded for this clonotype. The J gene is TRBJ1-3, the V gene TRBV12-3 or TRBV12-4; D remains ambiguous. There are 16 residues in the CDR3. Trimming removed 0 bases from V and 4 bases from J, with 13 bases in between. For the CDR3, the DNA is TGTGCCAGCAGTTTAGCGCGGGGAGGCCCCGGAAACACCATATATTTT. It translates to CASSLARGGPGNTIYF.

The chain couples TRBV6-1 to TRBJ2-1; 7 bases align to TRBD2. CDR1 is MNHNS and CDR2 is SASEGT in the germline V gene. The CDR3 sequence is 16 residues long. The V segment lost 6 bases and the J segment 2 bases; nucleotides outside the gene matches: 10. CDR3 sequence: CASRRASSGTYNEQFF. The CDR3 nucleotides are TGTGCCAGCAGAAGAGCTTCTAGCGGAACCTACAATGAGCAGTTCTTC.

This clonotype was detected once. This chain joins TRBV4-2 and TRBJ2-6; weak D call: TRBD1 (6 bases). This CDR3 has 15 residues. Trimming cost V 6 bases and J 4 bases, with 13 bases left between them. Germline CDR1 LGHNA, CDR2 YNFKEQ. This CDR3 is CASRATGTGANVLTF. In DNA, the CDR3 is TGTGCCAGCAGGGCAACAGGGACCGGGGCCAACGTCCTGACTTTC.

The genes are TRBV29-1 and TRBJ1-5; D might be TRBD1 (6 bases). V lost 3 bases and J 0 bases, leaving 6 bases between the germline ends. Germline V gene data show CDR1 as SQVTM and CDR2 as ANQGSEA. The CDR3 is 13 amino acids. CDR3 in amino acids: CSVDRGSNQPQHF. The DNA of the CDR3 is TGCAGCGTTGACAGGGGTAGCAATCAGCCCCAGCATTTT.

This clonotype was seen a handful of times. V gene TRBV6-5 combines with J gene TRBJ1-3, with TRBD1 as a possible D gene (6 bases). Germline CDR1 is MNHEY and CDR2 is SVGAGI. Trimming removed 2 bases from V and 9 bases from J, with 17 bases in between. The CDR3 sequence is 15 residues long. CDR3 sequence: CASSYGGGMGATIYF. Written as DNA, the CDR3 is TGTGCCAGCAGTTACGGGGGCGGGATGGGGGCCACCATATATTTT.

With respect to this clonotype: A read error is possible here, since a much larger clone lies one base away. The chain couples TRBV7-3 to TRBJ1-1; D unclear. Per germline, CDR1 SGHTA and CDR2 FQGTGA. The CDR3 extends over 13 amino acids. Trimming took off 2 bases at V and 1 base at J, with 5 bases between the two ends. The DNA of the CDR3 is TGTGCCAGCAGCTTACAGAAGAACACTGAAGCTTTCTTT. Its translation: CASSLQKNTEAFF.

This clonotype was counted only a few times. The chain carries TRBV5-1 and TRBJ2-2, with 11 bases lining up with TRBD2. The CDR3 runs to 17 residues. The germline V gene has CDR1 SGHRS and CDR2 YFSETQ. The junction had 7 bases not matched to a gene; V was cut back by 4 bases and J by 2 bases. The CDR3 DNA follows: TGCGCCAGCAGCCCGCCCGGGACTAGCGGAAACACCGGGGAGCTGTTTTTT. Translating gives CASSPPGTSGNTGELFF. The complete variable domain, with remaining parts taken from reference TRBV5-1 and TRBJ2-2, reads KAGVTQTPRYLIKTRGQQVTLSCSPISGHRSVSWYQQTPGQGLQFLFEYFSETQRNKGNFPGRFSGRQFSNSRSEMNVSTLELGDSALYLCASSPPGTSGNTGELFFGEGSRLTVL.

The V gene is TRBV29-1, the J gene TRBJ2-5; D might be TRBD1 (6 bases). Deletions cut 3 bases from V and 1 base from J, with 12 bases between. The CDR3 has 14 amino acids. The V gene's germline CDR1 is SQVTM and CDR2 ANQGSEA. The CDR3 loop reads CSVEGGDTQETQYF. In DNA, the CDR3 is TGCAGCGTTGAGGGTGGGGACACCCAAGAGACCCAGTACTTC.

This clonotype was seen only a few times. This chain connects TRBV4-1 to TRBJ2-1; 9 bases match TRBD2. V shed 0 bases and J 7 bases; nucleotides not matched to a gene: 7. The CDR3 is made up of 16 amino acids. Looked up from germline, CDR1 is MGHRA and CDR2 is YSYEKL. CDR3 coding DNA: TGCGCCAGCAGCCAAGATTCGGGACTAGCTTGGAATGAGCAGTTCTTC. Its translation is CASSQDSGLAWNEQFF.

This chain joins TRBV7-9 and TRBJ1-6; TRBD1 agrees at 7 bases. V trimming: 5 bases; J trimming: 9 bases; junction bases outside the gene matches: 4. The CDR3 covers 13 residues. Per the germline V gene, CDR1 is SEHNR and CDR2 is FQNEAQ (reference sequence). The CDR3 spells CASSDRDSSPLHF. DNA for the CDR3: TGTGCCAGCAGCGACAGGGACAGTTCACCCCTCCACTTT.

The gene calls are TRBV18 and TRBJ1-4; maybe TRBD1 (5 bases). CDR3 length: 15 amino acids. Germline CDR1 KGHSH, CDR2 LQKENI. With 3 bases removed from V and 8 bases from J, the gap between germline ends came to 16 bases. CDR3 loop: CASSPVTGGVEKLFF. The CDR3 DNA reads TGTGCCAGCTCACCCGTGACCGGAGGGGTCGAAAAACTGTTTTTT.

There are a few counts of this clonotype. The chain joins TRBV12-3 or TRBV12-4 to TRBJ1-1, with D hard to call. V gave up 6 bases and J gave up 7 bases, with 9 bases separating them. There are 11 residues in the CDR3. As DNA, the CDR3 is TGTGCCAGCAGCCCACGGCTTGAAGCTTTCTTT. Amino acids: CASSPRLEAFF.